This T cell receptor beta chain originates from a study of CD8+ T cells in alopecia areata. In each case, RNA was isolated and then reverse transcribed into cDNA as the sequencing template. Sequencing was performed with immunoSEQ multiplex PCR; in TCRdb, only in-frame clones are kept and a portion is missing. The table includes about 200,000 clones, about 56% detected once. General observations from the study: More clonal than normal scalp was lesional scalp, particularly alopecia totalis/universalis.

In regard to this clone: What it binds is not known.

The V gene lost 2 bases and the J gene lost 1 base, with 14 bases spanning the gap. This CDR3 region has 16 residues. Germline assignment: CDR1 SNHLY and CDR2 FYNNEI. The sorting of PBMCs gave CD4+ and CD8+ T cells. Sequenced material: CD8+ T cells sorted from blood. The chain is built from TRBV2 and TRBJ2-5, with D hard to call. The clonotype originates from a human donor in good health. DNA of the CDR3: TGTGCCAGCAGTGAATCGGCGGTTCTGACCCAAGAGACCCAGTACTTC. This gives the protein CASSESAVLTQETQYF.